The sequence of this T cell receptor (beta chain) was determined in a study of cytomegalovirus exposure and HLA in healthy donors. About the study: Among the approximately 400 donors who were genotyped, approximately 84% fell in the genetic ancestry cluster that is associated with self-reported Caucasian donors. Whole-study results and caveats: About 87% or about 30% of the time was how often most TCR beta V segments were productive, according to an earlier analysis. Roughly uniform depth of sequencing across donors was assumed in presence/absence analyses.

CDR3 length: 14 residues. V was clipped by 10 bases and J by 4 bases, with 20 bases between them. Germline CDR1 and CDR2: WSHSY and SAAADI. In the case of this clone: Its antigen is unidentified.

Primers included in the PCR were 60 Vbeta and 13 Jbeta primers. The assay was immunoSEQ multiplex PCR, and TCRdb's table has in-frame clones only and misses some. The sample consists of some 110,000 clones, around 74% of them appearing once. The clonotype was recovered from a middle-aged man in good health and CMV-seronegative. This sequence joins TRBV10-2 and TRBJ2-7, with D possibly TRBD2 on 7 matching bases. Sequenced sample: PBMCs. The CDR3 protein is CATRRGRTVYEQYF. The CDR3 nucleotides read TGCGCCACCAGGCGGGGGCGTACTGTTTACGAGCAGTACTTC.